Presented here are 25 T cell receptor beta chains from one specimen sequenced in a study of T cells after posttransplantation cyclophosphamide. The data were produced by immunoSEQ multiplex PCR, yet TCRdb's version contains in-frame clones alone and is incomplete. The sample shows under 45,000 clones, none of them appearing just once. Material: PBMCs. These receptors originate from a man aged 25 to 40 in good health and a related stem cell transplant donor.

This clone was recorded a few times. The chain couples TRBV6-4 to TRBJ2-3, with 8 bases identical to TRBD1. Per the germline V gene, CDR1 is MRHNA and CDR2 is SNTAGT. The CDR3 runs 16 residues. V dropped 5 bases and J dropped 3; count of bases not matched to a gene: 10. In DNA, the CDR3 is TGTGCCAGCAGTAGCCACAGGGGGGCTGGAACAGATACGCAGTATTTT. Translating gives CASSSHRGAGTDTQYF.

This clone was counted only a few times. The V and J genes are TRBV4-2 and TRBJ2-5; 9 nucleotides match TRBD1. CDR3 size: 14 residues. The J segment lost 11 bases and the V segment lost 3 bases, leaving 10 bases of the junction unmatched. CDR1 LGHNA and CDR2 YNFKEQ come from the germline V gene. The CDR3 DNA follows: TGTGCCAGCAGCCACCGGGACAGGGTGGGTGAGCAGTACTTC. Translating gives CASSHRDRVGEQYF.

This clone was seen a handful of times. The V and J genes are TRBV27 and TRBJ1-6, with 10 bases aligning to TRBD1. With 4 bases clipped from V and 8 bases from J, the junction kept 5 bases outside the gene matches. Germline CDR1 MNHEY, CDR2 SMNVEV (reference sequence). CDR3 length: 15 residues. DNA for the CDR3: TGTGCCAGCAGTTCAGGGACAGGGGCCGATTCACCCCTCCACTTT. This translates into CASSSGTGADSPLHF.

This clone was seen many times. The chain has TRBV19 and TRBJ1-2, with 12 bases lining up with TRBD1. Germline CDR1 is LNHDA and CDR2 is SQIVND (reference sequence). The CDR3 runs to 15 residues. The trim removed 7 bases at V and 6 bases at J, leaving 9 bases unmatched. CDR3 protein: CASTDRDRGLNGYTF. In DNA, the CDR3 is TGTGCCAGTACTGACCGGGACAGGGGGCTGAATGGCTACACCTTC.

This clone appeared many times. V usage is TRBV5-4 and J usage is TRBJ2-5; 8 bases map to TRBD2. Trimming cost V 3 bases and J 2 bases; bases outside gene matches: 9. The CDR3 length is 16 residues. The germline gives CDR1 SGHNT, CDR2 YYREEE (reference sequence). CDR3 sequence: CASSWTLRGAQETQYF. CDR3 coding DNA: TGTGCCAGCAGCTGGACCCTGCGGGGGGCGCAAGAGACCCAGTACTTC.

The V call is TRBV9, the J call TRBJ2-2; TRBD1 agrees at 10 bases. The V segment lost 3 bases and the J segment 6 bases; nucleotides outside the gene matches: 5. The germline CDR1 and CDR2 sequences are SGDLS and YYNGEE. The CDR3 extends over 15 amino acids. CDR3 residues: CASSAGDRGPGELFF. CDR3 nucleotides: TGTGCCAGCAGCGCGGGGGACAGGGGACCCGGGGAGCTGTTTTTT.

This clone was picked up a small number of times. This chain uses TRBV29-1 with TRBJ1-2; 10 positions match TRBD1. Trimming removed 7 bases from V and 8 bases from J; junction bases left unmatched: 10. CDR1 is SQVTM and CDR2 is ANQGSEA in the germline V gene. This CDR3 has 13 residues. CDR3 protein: CSANSGQGEGYTF. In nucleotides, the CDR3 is TGCAGCGCTAACAGCGGACAGGGGGAAGGCTACACCTTC. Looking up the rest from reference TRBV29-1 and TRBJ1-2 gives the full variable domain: SAVISQKPSRDICQRGTSLTIQCQVDSQVTMMFWYRQQPGQSLTLIATANQGSEATYESGFVIDKFPISRPNLTFSTLTVSNMSPEDSSIYLCSANSGQGEGYTFGSGTRLTVV.

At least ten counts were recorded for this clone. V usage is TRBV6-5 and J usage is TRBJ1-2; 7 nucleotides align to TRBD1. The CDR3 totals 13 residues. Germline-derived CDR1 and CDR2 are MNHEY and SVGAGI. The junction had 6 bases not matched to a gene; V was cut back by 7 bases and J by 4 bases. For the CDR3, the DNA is TGTGCCAGCAAGGGGGCTGCTGGCTATGGCTACACCTTC. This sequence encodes CASKGAAGYGYTF.

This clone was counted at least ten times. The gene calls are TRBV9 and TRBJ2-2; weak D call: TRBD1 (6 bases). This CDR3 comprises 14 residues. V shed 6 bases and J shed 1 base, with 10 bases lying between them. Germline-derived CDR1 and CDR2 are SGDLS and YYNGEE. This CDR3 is CASTRTENTGELFF. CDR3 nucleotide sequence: TGTGCCAGCACCCGGACAGAGAACACCGGGGAGCTGTTTTTT.

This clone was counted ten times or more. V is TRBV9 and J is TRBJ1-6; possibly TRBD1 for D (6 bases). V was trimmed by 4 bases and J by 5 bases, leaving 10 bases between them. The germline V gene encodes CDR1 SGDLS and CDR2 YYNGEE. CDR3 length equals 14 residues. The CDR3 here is CASSSGVDNSPLHF. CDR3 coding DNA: TGTGCCAGCAGCTCAGGGGTCGATAATTCACCCCTCCACTTT.

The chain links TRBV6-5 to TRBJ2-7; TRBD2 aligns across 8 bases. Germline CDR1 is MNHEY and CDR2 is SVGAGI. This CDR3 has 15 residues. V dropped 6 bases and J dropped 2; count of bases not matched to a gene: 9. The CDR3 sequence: CASRGRAGGTYEQYF. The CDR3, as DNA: TGTGCCAGCAGGGGCCGCGCGGGGGGTACCTACGAGCAGTACTTC.

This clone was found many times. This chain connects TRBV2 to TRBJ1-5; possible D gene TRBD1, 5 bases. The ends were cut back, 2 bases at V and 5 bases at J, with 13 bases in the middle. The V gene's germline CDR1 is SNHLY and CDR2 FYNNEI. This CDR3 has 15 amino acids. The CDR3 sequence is CASSESQGAYQPQHF. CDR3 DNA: TGTGCCAGCAGTGAATCCCAGGGAGCCTATCAGCCCCAGCATTTT.

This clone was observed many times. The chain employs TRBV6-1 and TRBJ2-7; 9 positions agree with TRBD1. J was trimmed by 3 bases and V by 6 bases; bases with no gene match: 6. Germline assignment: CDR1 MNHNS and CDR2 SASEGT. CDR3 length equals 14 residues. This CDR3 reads CASRGTGNVYEQYF. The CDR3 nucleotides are TGTGCCAGCAGGGGGACAGGGAACGTCTACGAGCAGTACTTC.

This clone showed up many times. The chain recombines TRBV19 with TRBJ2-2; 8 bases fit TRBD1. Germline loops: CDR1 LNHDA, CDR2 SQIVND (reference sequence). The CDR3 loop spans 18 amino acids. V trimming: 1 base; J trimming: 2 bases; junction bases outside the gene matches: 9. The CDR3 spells CASSIGTGPGRNTGELFF. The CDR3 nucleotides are TGTGCCAGTAGTATAGGGACAGGGCCAGGAAGAAACACCGGGGAGCTGTTTTTT.

In nucleotides, the CDR3 is TGTGCCAGCAGCTTAGGGGCCATCTCCTACGAGCAGTACTTC. Protein sequence: CASSLGAISYEQYF. This chain joins TRBV7-2 and TRBJ2-7; D not resolved. V lost 1 base and J lost 0, with 7 bases in between. Germline V gene data show CDR1 as SGHTA and CDR2 as FQGNSA. The CDR3 extends over 14 amino acids.

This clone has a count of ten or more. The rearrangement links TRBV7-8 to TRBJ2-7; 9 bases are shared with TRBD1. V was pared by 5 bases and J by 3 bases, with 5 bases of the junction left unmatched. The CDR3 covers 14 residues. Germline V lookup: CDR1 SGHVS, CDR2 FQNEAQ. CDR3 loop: CASSPRDRDYEQYF. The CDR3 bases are TGTGCCAGCAGCCCTCGGGACAGGGACTACGAGCAGTACTTC.

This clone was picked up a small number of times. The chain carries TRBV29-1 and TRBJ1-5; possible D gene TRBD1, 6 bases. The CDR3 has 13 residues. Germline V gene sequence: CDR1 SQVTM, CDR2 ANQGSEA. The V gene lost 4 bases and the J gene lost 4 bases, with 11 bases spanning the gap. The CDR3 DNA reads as TGCAGCGTTGGTCGGGACAAAAATCAGCCCCAGCATTTT. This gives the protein CSVGRDKNQPQHF.

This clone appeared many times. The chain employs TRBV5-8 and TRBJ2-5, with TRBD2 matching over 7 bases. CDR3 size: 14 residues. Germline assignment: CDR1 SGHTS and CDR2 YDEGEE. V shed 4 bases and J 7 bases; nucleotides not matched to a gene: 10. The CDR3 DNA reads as TGTGCCAGCAGCCCCCGGACTAGTATGGGGACCCAGTACTTC. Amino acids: CASSPRTSMGTQYF.

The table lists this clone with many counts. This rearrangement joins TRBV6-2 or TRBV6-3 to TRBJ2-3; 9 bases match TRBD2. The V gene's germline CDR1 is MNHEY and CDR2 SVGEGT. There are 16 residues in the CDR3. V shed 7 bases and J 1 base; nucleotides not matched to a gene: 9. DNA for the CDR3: TGTGCCAGCACCTTCAGACTAGCGGCAGGCACAGATACGCAGTATTTT. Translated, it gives CASTFRLAAGTDTQYF.

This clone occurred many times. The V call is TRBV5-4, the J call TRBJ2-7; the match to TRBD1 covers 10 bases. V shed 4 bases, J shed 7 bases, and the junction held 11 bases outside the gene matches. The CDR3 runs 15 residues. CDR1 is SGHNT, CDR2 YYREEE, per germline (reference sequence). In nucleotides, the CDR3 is TGTGCCAGCAGCCTGACGGGACAGGGGATAAATGAGCAGTACTTC. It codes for CASSLTGQGINEQYF.

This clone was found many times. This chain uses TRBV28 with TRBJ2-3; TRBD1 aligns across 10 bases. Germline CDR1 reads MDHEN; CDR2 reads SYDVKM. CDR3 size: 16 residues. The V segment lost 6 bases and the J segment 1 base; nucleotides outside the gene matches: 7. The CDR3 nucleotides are TGTGCCAGCAGCGAAACGGGGACAGGGGGCACAGATACGCAGTATTTT. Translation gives CASSETGTGGTDTQYF.

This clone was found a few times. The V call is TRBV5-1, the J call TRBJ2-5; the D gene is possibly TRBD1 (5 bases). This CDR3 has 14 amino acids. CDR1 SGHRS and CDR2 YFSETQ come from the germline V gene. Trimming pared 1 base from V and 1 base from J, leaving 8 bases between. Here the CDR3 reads CASSLQGSQETQYF. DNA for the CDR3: TGCGCCAGCAGCTTGCAGGGTTCCCAAGAGACCCAGTACTTC.

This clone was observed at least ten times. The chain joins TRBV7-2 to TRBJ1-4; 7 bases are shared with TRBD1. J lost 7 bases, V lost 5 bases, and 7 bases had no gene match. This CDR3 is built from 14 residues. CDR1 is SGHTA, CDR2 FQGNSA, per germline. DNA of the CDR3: TGTGCCAGCAGCCAAGGGGGCTCGAGTGAAAAACTGTTTTTT. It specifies CASSQGGSSEKLFF.

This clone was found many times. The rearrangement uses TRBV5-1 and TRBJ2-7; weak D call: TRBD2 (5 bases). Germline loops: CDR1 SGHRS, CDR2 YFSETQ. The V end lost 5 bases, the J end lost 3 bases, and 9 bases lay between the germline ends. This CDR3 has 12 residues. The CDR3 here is CASSPGGYEQYF. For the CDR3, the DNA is TGCGCCAGCAGTCCAGGAGGCTACGAGCAGTACTTC.

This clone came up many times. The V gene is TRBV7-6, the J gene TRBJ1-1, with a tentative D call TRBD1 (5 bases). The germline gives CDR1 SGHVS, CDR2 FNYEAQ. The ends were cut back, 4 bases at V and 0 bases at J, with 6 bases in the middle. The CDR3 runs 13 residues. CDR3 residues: CASSSQVNTEAFF. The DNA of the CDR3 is TGTGCCAGCAGCTCACAGGTGAACACTGAAGCTTTCTTT.